The rows below give T cell receptor beta chains drawn from one sample of a study of human versus mouse CDR3 diversity and MHC coevolution. Repertoires were generated with immunoSEQ multiplex PCR, while TCRdb's copy carries only in-frame clones and drops some. This sample has 75,000 to 90,000 clones; roughly 93% occur once, and the top ten carry about 1.5%. The sequenced sample was naive CD4+ T cells from blood. The receptor source for this set is a person between 25 and 70 years old in good health. CDR3s include the opening cysteine and the closing phenylalanine or tryptophan. Each record gives: D gene, J gene, clone size, V gene, CDR3 DNA, CDR3 protein. D genes are given only for firm matches. Some rows mark clone size as missing; the rest say once, few, many or name a class of expanded clone.

. TRBJ1-1 . TRBV19 TGTGCCAGTAGCGCGGGCAGGGGATGGAACACTGAAGCTTTCTTT CASSAGRGWNTEAFF
. TRBJ1-4 . TRBV6-5 TGTGCCAGTTTTTGGAGGGGCAACAATGAAAAACTGTTTTTT CASFWRGNNEKLFF
TRBD1 TRBJ1-4 few TRBV18 TGTGCCAGCTCACCTCAAAGGGGGCGTGAAAAACTGTTTTTT CASSPQRGREKLFF
TRBD1 TRBJ1-4 few TRBV6-6 TGTGCCAGCAGTTACCGGGACAGGACTTATGAAAAACTGTTTTTT CASSYRDRTYEKLFF
. TRBJ1-1 . TRBV27 TGTGCCAGCAGTTTGTGGGGGGGCGCAGTAAGCACTGAAGCTTTCTTT CASSLWGGAVSTEAFF
TRBD2 TRBJ2-1 . TRBV19 TGTGCCAGTAGTCCTTCTGCGGGAGATTACAATGAGCAGTTCTTC CASSPSAGDYNEQFF
TRBD1 TRBJ1-5 . TRBV30 TGTGCCTGGAGCATCCAAACCGGACAGGGAGAGCAGCCCCAGCATTTT CAWSIQTGQGEQPQHF
TRBD1 TRBJ2-4 . TRBV18 TGTGCCAGCTCACCATGGGACAGGCTGCTTAAGGGGGAAAACATTCAGTACTTC CASSPWDRLLKGENIQYF
. TRBJ2-7 . TRBV15 TGTGCCACCAGCAGAGAGGGCGGACAGTCCTACGAGCAGTACTTC CATSREGGQSYEQYF
. TRBJ2-5 once TRBV9 TGTGCCAGCAGCGTAGCGGGGGTGGGTGGGCAAGAGACCCAGTACTTC CASSVAGVGGQETQYF
TRBD2 TRBJ2-3 . TRBV5-4 TGTGCCAGCAGCTTGGGGACTAGCGGGAGAATAGATACGCAGTATTTT CASSLGTSGRIDTQYF
. TRBJ2-7 . TRBV7-3 TGTGCCAGCAGCTTGGCCCCACAGGGCGGCGAGCAGTACTTC CASSLAPQGGEQYF
TRBD2 TRBJ2-3 once TRBV7-9 TGTGCCAGCAGCCTAGGGAGGGCCCCCTACCCACCAGATGCGCAGTATTTT CASSLGRAPYPPDAQYF
TRBD1 TRBJ2-3 . TRBV18 TGTGCCAGCTCACGGGACCGGGACAGTAGCACAGATACGCAGTATTTT CASSRDRDSSTDTQYF
TRBD2 TRBJ2-1 . TRBV6-1 TGTGCCAGCAGACTAGCGGGGTCAAACAATGAGCAGTTCTTC CASRLAGSNNEQFF
. TRBJ1-1 . TRBV5-4 TGTGCCAGCAGCGGGAGGGAGCTCCAAGGGATGAAGGCTTTCTTT CASSGRELQGMKAFF
. TRBJ1-4 . TRBV18 TGTGCCAGCTCAGGAAACGCCAGAAGGGGTGAAAAACTGTTTTTT CASSGNARRGEKLFF
TRBD1 TRBJ2-2 once TRBV6-5 TGTGCCAGCAAGGGGACAGGGTTATCCGGGGAGCTGTTTTTT CASKGTGLSGELFF
TRBD1 TRBJ2-7 . TRBV5-1 TGCGCCAGCAGTTCAGGGGGACCGGGCGAGCAGTACTTC CASSSGGPGEQYF
. TRBJ2-1 . TRBV7-8 TGTGCCAGCAGCGCGCACAATGAGCAGTTCTTC CASSAHNEQFF
TRBD1 TRBJ1-4 . TRBV30 TGTGCCTGGAACCCCGGGACAGGGGTGGAAAAACTGTTTTTT CAWNPGTGVEKLFF
. TRBJ1-1 . TRBV7-6 TGTGCCAGCAGCCGGACAGTGAACACTGAAGCTTTCTTT CASSRTVNTEAFF
TRBD2 TRBJ2-3 . TRBV19 TGTGCCAGTAGTATTTCCGCTAGCGGGAGTCAGGATACGCAGTATTTT CASSISASGSQDTQYF
. TRBJ1-1 . TRBV6-1 TGTGCCAGCAGCGTGGGCGGGCAGACTGAAGCTTTCTTT CASSVGGQTEAFF
TRBD1 TRBJ1-2 . TRBV4-3 TGCGCCAGCAGCCCCCGGGACAGGGACTATGGCTACACCTTC CASSPRDRDYGYTF
. TRBJ2-5 . TRBV19 TGTGCCAGTGGGGCGCAGGGACAAGAGACCCAGTACTTC CASGAQGQETQYF
. TRBJ2-5 . TRBV7-6 TGTGCCAGCAGCCCCAGAGGAGAGACCCAGTACTTC CASSPRGETQYF
. TRBJ2-1 . TRBV9 TGTGCCAGCAGCGGCGGAGGCCCGGGGTATGAGCAGTTCTTC CASSGGGPGYEQFF
TRBD1 TRBJ2-1 few TRBV15 TGTGCCACCAGCAGGGACAGGGGTTACAATGAGCAGTTCTTC CATSRDRGYNEQFF
TRBD1 TRBJ2-1 . TRBV6-6 TGTGCCAGCAGTTTAGGGACAGGGGGCAATGAGCAGTTCTTC CASSLGTGGNEQFF
TRBD2 TRBJ2-1 . TRBV18 TGTGCCAGCTCACCACCCCTAGCGGGAGCCCGGGGTGGTAATGAGCAGTTCTTC CASSPPLAGARGGNEQFF
TRBD2 TRBJ2-3 . TRBV18 TGTGCCAGCTCACCTCCGGGACTAGCTCAAGATACGCAGTATTTT CASSPPGLAQDTQYF
. TRBJ1-3 . TRBV18 TGTGCCAGCTCACCATCACCAGGGGTGGGAAACACCATATATTTT CASSPSPGVGNTIYF